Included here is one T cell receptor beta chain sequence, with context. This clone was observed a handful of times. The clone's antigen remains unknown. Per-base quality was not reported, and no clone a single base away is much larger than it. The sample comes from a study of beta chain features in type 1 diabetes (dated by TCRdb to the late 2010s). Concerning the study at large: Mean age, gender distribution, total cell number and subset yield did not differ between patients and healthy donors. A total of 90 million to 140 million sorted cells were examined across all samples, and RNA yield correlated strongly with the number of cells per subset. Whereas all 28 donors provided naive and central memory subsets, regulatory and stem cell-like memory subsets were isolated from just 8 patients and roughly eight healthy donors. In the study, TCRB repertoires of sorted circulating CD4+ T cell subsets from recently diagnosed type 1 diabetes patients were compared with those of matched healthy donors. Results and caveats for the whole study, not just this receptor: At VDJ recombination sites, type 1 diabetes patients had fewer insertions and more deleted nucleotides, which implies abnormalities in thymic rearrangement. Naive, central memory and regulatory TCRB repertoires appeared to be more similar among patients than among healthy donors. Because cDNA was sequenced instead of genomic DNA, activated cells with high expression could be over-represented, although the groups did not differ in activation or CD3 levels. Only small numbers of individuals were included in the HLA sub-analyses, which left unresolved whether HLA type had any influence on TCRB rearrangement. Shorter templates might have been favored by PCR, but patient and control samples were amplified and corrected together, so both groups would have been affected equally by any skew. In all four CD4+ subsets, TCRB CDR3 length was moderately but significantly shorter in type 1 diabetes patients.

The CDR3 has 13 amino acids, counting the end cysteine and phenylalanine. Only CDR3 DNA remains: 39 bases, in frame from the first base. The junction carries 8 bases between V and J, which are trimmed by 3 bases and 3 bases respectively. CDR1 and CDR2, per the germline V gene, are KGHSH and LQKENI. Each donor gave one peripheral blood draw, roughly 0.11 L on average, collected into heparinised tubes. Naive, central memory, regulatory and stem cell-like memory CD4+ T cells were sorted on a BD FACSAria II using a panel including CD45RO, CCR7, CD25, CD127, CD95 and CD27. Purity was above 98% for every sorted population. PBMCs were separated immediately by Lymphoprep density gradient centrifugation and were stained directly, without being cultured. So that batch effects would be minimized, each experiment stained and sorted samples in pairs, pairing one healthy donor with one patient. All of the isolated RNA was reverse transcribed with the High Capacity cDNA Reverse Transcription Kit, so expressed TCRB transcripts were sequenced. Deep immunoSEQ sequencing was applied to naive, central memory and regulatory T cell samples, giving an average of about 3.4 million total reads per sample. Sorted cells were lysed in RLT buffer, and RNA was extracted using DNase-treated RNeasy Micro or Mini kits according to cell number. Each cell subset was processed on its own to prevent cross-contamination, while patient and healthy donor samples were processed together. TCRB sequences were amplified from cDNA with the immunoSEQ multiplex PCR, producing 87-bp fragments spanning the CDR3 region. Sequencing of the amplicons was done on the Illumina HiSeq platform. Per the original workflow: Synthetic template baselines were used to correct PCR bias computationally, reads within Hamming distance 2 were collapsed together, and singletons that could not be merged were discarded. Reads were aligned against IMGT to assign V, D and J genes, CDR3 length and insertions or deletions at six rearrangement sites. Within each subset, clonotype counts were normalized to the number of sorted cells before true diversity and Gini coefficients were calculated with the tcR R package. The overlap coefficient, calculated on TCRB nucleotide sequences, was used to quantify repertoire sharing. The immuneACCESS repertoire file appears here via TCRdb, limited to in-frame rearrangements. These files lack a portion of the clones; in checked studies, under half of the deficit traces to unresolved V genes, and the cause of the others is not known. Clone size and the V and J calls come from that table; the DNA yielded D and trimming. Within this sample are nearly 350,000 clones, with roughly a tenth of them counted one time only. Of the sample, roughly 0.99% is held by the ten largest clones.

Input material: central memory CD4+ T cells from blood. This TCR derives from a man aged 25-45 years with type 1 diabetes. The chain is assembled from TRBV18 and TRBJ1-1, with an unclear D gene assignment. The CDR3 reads CASSPGEDTEAFF. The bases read TGTGCCAGCTCACCCGGGGAGGACACTGAAGCTTTCTTT.